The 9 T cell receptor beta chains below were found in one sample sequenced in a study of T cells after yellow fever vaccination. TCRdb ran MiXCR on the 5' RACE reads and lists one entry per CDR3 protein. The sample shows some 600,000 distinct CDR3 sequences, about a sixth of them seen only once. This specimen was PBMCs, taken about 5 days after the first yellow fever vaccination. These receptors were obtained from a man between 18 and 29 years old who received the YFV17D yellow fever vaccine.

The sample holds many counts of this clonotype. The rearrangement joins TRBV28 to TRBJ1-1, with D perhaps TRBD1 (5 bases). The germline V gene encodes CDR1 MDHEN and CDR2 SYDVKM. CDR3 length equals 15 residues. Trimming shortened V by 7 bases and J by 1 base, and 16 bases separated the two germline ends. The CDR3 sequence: CASKDTQGPNTEAFF. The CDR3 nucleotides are TGTGCCAGCAAAGACACCCAGGGACCGAACACTGAAGCTTTCTTT.

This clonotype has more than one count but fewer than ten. The CDR3 nucleotides read TGCAGCGTCTTCGACAGGGTGGGAGAGACCCAGTACTTC. Residues: CSVFDRVGETQYF. The rearrangement joins TRBV29-1 to TRBJ2-5; 7 bases align to TRBD1. The CDR3 runs 13 residues. J was trimmed by 4 bases and V by 6 bases; bases with no gene match: 8. Germline CDR1 is SQVTM and CDR2 is ANQGSEA.

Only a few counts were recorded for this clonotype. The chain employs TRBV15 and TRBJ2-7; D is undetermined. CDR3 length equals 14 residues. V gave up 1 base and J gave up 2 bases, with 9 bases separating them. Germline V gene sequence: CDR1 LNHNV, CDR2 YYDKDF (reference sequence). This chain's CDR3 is CATSRADGTYEQYF. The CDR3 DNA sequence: TGTGCCACCAGCAGAGCCGACGGCACCTACGAGCAGTACTTC.

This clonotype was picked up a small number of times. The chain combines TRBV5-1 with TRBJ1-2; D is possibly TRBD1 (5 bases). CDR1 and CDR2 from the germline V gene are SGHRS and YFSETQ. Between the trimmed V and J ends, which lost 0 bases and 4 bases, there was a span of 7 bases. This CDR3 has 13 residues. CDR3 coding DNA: TGCGCCAGCAGCTTGGATGGGACCTATGGCTACACCTTC. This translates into CASSLDGTYGYTF.

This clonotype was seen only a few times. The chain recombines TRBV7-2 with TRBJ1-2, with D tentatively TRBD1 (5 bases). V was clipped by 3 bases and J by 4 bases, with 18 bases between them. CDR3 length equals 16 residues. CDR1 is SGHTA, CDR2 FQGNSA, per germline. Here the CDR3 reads CASSLSSGTAVYGYTF. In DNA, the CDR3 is TGTGCCAGCAGCTTGTCTTCTGGGACTGCAGTCTATGGCTACACCTTC.

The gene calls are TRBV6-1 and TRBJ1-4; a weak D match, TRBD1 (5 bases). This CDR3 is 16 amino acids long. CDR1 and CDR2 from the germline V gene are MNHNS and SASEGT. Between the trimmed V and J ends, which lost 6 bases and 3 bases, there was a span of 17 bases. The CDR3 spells CASSMPGTAANEKLFF. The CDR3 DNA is TGTGCCAGCAGCATGCCAGGGACCGCGGCTAATGAAAAACTGTTTTTT.

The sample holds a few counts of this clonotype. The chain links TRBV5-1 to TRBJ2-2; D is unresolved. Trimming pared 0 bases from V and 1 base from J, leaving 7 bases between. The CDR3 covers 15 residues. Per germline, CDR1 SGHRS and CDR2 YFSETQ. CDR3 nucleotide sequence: TGCGCCAGCAGCTTGGTCCGGCTGAACACCGGGGAGCTGTTTTTT. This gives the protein CASSLVRLNTGELFF.

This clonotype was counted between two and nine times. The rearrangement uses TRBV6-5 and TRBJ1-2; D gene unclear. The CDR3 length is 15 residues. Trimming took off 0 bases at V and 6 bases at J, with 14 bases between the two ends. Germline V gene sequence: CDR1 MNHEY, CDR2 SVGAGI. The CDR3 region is CASSYSGRLSDGYTF. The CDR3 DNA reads TGTGCCAGCAGTTACTCCGGCAGGCTTTCCGATGGCTACACCTTC.

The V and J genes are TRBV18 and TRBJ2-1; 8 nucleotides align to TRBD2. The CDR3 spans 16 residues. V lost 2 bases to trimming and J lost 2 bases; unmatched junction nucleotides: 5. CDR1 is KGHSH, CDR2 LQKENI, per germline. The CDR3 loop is CASSPTAGVTYNEQFF. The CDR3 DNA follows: TGTGCCAGCTCACCAACAGCGGGGGTAACCTACAATGAGCAGTTCTTC. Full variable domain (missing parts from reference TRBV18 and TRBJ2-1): NAGVMQNPRHLVRRRGQEARLRCSPMKGHSHVYWYRQLPEEGLKFMVYLQKENIIDESGMPKERFSAEFPKEGPSILRIQQVVRGDSAAYFCASSPTAGVTYNEQFFGPGTRLTVL.